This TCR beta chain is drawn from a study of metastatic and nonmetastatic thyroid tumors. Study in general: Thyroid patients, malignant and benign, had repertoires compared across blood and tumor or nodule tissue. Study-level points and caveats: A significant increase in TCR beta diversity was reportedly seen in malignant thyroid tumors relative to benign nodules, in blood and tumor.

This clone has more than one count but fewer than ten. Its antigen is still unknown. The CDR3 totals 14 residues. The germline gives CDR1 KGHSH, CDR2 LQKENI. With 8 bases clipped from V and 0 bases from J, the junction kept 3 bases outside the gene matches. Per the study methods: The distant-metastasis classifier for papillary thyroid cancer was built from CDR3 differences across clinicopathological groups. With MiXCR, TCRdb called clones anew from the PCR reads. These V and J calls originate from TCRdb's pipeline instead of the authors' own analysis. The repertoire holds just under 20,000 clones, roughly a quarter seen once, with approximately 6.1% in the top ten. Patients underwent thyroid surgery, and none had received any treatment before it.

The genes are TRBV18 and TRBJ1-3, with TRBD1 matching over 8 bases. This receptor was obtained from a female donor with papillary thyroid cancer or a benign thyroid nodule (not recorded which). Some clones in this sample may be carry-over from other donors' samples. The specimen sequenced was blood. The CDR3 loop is CASAGQGSGNTIYF. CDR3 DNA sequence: TGTGCCAGCGCCGGACAGGGCTCTGGAAACACCATATATTTT.